This entry features one T cell receptor beta chain sequence. Its antigen is still unknown. In TCRdb, the 5' RACE reads were re-called with MiXCR into one record per CDR3 protein. The sample gives approximately 410,000 distinct CDR3 sequences, around a quarter of which show up once; around 13% is in the top ten. These data originate in a study of T-cell memory formation after mild COVID-19. Background on the study: Among the donors, TCR clusters were largely specific to each donor.

Study results and caveats: Some clones that responded turned up in pre-infection memory, which suggests that cross-reactive memory joined in. The main location of contracting CD4+ clones was CM and EM, and that of contracting CD8+ clones was EMRA.

CDR1 and CDR2 from the germline V gene are MNHNS and SASEGT. The CDR3 spans 14 residues. Trimming at V came to 4 bases and at J to 8 bases, leaving 2 bases not matched to a gene. The sample comprised PBMCs or a T cell subset sorted from them (not recorded which). This clonotype was sampled from an adult woman who had mild COVID-19 (a few samples of this study predate the infection). Cell type and time point are not known. The rearrangement joins TRBV6-1 to TRBJ1-6, with 10 bases aligning to TRBD1. As DNA, the CDR3 is TGTGCCAGCAGTGGGGGACAGGGGTATTCACCCCTCCACTTT. It codes for CASSGGQGYSPLHF.